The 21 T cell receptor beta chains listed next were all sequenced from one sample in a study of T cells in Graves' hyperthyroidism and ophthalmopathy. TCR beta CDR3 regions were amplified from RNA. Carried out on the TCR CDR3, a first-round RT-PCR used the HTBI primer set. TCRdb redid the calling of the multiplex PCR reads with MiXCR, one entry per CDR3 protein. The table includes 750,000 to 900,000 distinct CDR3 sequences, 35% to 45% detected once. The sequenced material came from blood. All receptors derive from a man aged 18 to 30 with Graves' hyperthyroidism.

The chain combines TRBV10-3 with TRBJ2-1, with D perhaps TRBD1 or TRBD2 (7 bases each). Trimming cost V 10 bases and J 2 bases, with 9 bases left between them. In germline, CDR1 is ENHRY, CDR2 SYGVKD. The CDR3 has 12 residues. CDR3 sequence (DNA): TGTGCCACAGGGGGGGCCTACAATGAGCAGTTCTTC. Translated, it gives CATGGAYNEQFF.

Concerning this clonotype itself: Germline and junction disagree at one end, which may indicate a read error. CDR3 amino acids: CSVGGERGFF. CDR3 nucleotides: TGCAGCGTCGGAGGGGAAAGGGGGTTCTTC. The rearrangement joins TRBV29-1 to TRBJ2-5, with D tentatively TRBD1 or TRBD2 (6 bases each). CDR1 and CDR2 from the germline V gene are SQVTM and ANQGSEA. The CDR3 has 10 residues.

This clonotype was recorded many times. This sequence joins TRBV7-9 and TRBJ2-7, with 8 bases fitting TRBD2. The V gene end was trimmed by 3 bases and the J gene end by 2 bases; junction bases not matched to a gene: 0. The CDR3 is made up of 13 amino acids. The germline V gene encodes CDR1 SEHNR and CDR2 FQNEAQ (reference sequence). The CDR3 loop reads CASSLRGAYEQYF. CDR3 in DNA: TGTGCCAGCAGCTTGCGGGGGGCCTACGAGCAGTACTTC.

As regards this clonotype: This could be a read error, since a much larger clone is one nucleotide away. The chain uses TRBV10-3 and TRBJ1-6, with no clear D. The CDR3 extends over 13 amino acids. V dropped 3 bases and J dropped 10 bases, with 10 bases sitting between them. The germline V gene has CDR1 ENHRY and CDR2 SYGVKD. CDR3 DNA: TGTGCCATCAGTGAACAGTATGGCTCACCCCTCCACTTT. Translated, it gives CAISEQYGSPLHF.

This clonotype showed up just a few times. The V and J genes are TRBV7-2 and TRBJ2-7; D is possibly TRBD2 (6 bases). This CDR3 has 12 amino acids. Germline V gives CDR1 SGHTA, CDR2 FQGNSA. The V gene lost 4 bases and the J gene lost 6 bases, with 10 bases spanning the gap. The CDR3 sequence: CASSSTSFEQYF. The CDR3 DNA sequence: TGTGCCAGCAGCTCGACTAGTTTCGAGCAGTACTTC.

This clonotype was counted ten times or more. CDR3 nucleotides: TGCAGCGTTCGGGACAGGATTAATGAAAAACTGTTTTTT. Its translation is CSVRDRINEKLFF. This chain links TRBV29-1 with TRBJ1-4; 8 nucleotides match TRBD1. The CDR3 length is 13 residues. The germline V gene has CDR1 SQVTM and CDR2 ANQGSEA. With V trimmed by 5 bases and J by 4 bases, 3 bases remained unmatched.

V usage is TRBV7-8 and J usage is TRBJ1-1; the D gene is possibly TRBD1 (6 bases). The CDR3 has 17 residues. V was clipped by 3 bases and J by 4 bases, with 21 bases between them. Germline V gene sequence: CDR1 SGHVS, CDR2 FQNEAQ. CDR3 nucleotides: TGTGCCAGCAGCTTCACTCAGGGGCGCGGGGCTCCCACTGAAGCTTTCTTT. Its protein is CASSFTQGRGAPTEAFF.

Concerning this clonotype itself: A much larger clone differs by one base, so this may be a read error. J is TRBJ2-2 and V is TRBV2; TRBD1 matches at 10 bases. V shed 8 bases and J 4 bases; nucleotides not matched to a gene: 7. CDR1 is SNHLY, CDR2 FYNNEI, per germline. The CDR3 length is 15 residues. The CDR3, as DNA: TGTGCCAGCTTGGGACAGGGGTCTAGCACCGGGGAGCTGTTTTTT. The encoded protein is CASLGQGSSTGELFF.

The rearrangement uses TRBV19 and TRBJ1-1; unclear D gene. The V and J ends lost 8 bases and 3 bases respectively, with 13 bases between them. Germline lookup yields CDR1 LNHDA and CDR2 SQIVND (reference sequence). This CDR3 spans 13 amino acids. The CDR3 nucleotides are TGTGCCAGTGGAACAGTGAGATACACTGAAGCTTTCTTT. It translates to CASGTVRYTEAFF. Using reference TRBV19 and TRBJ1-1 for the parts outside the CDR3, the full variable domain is DGGITQSPKYLFRKEGQNVTLSCEQNLNHDAMYWYRQDPGQGLRLIYYSQIVNDFQKGDIAEGYSVSREKKESFPLTVTSAQKNPTAFYLCASGTVRYTEAFFGQGTRLTVV.

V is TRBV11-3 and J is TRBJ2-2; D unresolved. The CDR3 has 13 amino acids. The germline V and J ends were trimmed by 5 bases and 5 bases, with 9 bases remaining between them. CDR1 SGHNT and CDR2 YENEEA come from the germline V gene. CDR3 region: CASSAHGTGELFF. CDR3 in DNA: TGTGCCAGCAGCGCCCACGGGACCGGGGAGCTGTTTTTT.

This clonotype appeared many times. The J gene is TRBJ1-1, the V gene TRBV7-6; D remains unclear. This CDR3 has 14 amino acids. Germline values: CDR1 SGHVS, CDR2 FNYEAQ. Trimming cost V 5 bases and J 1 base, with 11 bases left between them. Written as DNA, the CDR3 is TGTGCCAGCAGCCGCCACGATCAGAACACTGAAGCTTTCTTT. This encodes CASSRHDQNTEAFF. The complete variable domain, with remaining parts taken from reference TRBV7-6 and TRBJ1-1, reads GAGVSQSPRYKVTKRGQDVALRCDPISGHVSLYWYRQALGQGPEFLTYFNYEAQQDKSGLPNDRFSAERPEGSISTLTIQRTEQRDSAMYRCASSRHDQNTEAFFGQGTRLTVV.

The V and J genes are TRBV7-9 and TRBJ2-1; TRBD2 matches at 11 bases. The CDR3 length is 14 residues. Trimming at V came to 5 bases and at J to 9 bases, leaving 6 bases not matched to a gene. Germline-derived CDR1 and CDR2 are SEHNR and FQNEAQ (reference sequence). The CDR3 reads CASSLDLAGGEQFF. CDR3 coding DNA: TGTGCCAGCAGCCTAGATCTAGCGGGAGGTGAGCAGTTCTTC.

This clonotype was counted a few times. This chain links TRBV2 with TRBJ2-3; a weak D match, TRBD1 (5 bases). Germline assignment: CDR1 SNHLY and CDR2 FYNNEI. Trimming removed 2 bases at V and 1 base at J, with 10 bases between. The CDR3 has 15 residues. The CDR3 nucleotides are TGTGCCAGCAGTGAAAGGGGTATTCGCACAGATACGCAGTATTTT. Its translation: CASSERGIRTDTQYF.

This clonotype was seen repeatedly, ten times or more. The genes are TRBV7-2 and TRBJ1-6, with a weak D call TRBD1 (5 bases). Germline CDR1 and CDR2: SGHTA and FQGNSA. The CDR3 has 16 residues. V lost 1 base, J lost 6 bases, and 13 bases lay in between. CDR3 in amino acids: CASSLEGALGNSPLHF. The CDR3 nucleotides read TGTGCCAGCAGCTTAGAAGGGGCACTGGGTAATTCACCCCTCCACTTT. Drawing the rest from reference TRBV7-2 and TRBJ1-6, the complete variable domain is GAGVSQSPSNKVTEKGKDVELRCDPISGHTALYWYRQSLGQGLEFLIYFQGNSAPDKSGLPSDRFSAERTGGSVSTLTIQRTQQEDSAVYLCASSLEGALGNSPLHFGNGTRLTVT.

CDR3 DNA sequence: TGTGCCAGCAATACAGGGTACCAAGAGACCCAGTACTTC. Translating it yields CASNTGYQETQYF. The chain carries TRBV6-5 and TRBJ2-5, with D possibly being TRBD1 (6 bases). The CDR3 length is 13 residues. Trimming stripped 7 bases from V and 0 bases from J, with 9 bases between. The germline gives CDR1 MNHEY, CDR2 SVGAGI.

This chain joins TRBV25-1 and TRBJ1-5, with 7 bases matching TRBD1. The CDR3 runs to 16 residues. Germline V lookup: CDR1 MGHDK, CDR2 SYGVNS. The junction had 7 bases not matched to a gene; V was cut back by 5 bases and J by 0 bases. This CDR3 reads CASSSPTGNSNQPQHF. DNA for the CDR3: TGTGCCAGCAGTTCCCCGACAGGGAATAGCAATCAGCCCCAGCATTTT.

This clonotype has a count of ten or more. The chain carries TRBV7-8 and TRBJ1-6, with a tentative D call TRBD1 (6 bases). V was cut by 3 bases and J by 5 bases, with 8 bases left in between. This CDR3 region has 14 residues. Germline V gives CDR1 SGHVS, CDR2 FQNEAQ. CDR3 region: CASSFRDNNSPLHF. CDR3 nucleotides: TGTGCCAGCAGCTTCCGGGACAATAATTCACCCCTCCACTTT.

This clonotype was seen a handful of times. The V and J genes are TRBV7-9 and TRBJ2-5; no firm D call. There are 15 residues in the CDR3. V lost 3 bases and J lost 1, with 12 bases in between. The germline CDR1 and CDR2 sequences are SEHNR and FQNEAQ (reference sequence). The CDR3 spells CASSFSTGPQETQYF. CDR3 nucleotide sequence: TGTGCCAGCAGCTTTTCCACGGGTCCCCAAGAGACCCAGTACTTC. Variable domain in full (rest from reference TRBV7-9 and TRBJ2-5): DTGVSQNPRHKITKRGQNVTFRCDPISEHNRLYWYRQTLGQGPEFLTYFQNEAQLEKSRLLSDRFSAERPKGSFSTLEIQRTEQGDSAMYLCASSFSTGPQETQYFGPGTRLLVL.

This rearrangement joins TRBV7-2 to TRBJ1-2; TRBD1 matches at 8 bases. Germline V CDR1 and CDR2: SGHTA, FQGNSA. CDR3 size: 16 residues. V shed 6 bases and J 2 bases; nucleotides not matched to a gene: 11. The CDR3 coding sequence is TGTGCCAGCAGTTACCATGGGACAGGAGCCAACTATGGCTACACCTTC. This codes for CASSYHGTGANYGYTF.

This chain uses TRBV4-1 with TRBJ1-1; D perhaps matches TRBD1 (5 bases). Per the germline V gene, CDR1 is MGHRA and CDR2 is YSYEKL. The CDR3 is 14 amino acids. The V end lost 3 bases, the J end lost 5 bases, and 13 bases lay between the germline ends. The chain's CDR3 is CASSQTGWGTEAFF. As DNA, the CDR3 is TGCGCCAGCAGCCAGACCGGCTGGGGGACTGAAGCTTTCTTT.

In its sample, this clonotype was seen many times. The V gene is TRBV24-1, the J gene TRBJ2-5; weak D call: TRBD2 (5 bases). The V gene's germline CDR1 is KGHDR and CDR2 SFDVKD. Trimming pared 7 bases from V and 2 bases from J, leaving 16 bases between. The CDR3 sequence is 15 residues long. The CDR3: CATSPDGEVQETQYF. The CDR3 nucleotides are TGTGCCACCAGCCCGGACGGGGAAGTTCAAGAGACCCAGTACTTC.